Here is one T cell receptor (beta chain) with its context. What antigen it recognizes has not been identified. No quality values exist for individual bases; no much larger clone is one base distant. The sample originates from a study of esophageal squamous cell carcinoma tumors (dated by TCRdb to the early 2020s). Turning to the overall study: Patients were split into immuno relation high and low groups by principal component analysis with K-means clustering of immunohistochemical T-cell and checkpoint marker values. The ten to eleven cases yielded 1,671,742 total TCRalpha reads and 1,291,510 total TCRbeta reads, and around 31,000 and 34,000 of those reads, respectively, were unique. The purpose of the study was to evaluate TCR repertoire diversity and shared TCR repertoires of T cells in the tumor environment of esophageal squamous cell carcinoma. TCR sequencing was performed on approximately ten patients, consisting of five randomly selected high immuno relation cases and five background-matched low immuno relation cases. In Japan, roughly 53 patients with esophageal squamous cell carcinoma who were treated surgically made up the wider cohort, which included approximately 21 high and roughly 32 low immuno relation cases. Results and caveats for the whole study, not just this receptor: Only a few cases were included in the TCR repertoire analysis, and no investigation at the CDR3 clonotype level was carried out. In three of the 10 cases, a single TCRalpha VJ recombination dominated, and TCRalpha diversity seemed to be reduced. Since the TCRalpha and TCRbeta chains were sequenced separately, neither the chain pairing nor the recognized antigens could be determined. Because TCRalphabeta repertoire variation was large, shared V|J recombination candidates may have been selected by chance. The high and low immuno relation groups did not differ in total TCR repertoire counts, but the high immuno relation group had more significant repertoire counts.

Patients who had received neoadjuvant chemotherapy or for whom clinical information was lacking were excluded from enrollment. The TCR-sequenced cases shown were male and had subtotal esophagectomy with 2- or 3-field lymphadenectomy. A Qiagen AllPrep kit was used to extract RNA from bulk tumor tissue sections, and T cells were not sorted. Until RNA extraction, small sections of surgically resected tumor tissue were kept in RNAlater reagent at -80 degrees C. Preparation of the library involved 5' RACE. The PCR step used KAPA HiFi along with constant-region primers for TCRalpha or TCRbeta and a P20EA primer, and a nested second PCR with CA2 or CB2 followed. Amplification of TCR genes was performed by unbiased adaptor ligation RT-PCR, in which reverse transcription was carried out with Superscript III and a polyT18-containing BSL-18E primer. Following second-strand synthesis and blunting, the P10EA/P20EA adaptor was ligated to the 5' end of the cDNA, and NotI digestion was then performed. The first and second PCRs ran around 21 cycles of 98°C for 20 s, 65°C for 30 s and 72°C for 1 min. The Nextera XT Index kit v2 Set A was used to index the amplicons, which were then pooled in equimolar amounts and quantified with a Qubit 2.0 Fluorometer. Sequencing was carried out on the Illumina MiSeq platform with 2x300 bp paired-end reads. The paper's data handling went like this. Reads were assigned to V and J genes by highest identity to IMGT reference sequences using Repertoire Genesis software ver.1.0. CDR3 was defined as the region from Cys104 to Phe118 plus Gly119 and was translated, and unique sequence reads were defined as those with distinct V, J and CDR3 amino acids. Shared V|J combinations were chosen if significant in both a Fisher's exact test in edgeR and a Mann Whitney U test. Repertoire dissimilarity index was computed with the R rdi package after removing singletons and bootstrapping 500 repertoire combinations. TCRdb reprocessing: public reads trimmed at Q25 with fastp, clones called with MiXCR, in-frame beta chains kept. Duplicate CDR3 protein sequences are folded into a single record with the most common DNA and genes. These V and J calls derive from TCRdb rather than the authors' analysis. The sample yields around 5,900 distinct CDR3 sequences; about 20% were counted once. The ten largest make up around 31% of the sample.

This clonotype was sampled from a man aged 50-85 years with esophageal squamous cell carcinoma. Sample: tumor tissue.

Read as DNA, the sequence is TGCAGCGTTGTCAATTGGGGGGCAGGGGCCTACAATGAGCAGTTCTTC. Translated, this is CSVVNWGAGAYNEQFF. The sequence joins TRBV29-1 to TRBJ2-1; the D gene cannot be resolved beyond TRBD1 or TRBD2, each matching 6 bases. The CDR3, cysteine through phenylalanine, is 16 amino acids long. Only the CDR3 part of the read is kept: 48 bases, read in frame from the first base. V was cut back by 4 bases and J by 2 bases, leaving a gap of 18 bases between them. According to the germline V gene, CDR1 reads SQVTM and CDR2 reads ANQGSEA.